Below are 11 T cell receptor beta chains sequenced from a single sample in a study of blood T cell repertoires in COVID-19. Repertoires were generated with immunoSEQ multiplex PCR, while TCRdb's copy carries only in-frame clones and drops some. The sample contains 100,000 to 150,000 clones, approximately 80% of which appear only once. What was sequenced was peripheral blood. The receptors shown here come from an older woman with active or convalescent COVID-19.

The rearrangement joins TRBV19 to TRBJ2-3, with 7 bases matching TRBD2. The germline CDR1 and CDR2 sequences are LNHDA and SQIVND (reference sequence). CDR3 size: 15 residues. The ends lost 5 bases at V and 5 bases at J; junction bases unmatched: 10. The CDR3 protein is CASSLRGGARDTQYF. The CDR3 DNA is TGTGCCAGTAGTCTGCGCGGGGGAGCTCGAGATACGCAGTATTTT.

The rearrangement uses TRBV28 and TRBJ1-2; D not certain. Germline V gives CDR1 MDHEN, CDR2 SYDVKM. V was cut by 3 bases and J by 4 bases, with 12 bases left in between. The CDR3 loop spans 14 amino acids. This CDR3 reads CASSLGRKTYGYTF. The CDR3, as DNA: TGTGCCAGCAGTTTGGGCAGGAAGACCTATGGCTACACCTTC.

V gene TRBV6-5 combines with J gene TRBJ2-6; D gene unclear. Germline CDR1 is MNHEY and CDR2 is SVGAGI. The CDR3 totals 12 residues. V was pared by 6 bases and J by 2 bases, with 2 bases between. The CDR3 DNA reads TGTGCCAGCAGCACTGGGGCCAACGTCCTGACTTTC. Protein product: CASSTGANVLTF.

The chain is built from TRBV5-8 and TRBJ1-1; no firm D call. The V end lost 0 bases, the J end lost 5 bases, and 11 bases lay between the germline ends. The germline CDR1 and CDR2 sequences are SGHTS and YDEGEE. The CDR3 sequence is 14 residues long. The CDR3 bases are TGTGCCAGCAGCTTGGGGTCAGCGAGGACTGAAGCTTTCTTT. Protein product: CASSLGSARTEAFF.

Written as DNA, the CDR3 is TGTGCCAGTAGTATTGGAGGCGGGACCTACAATGAGCAGTTCTTC. It translates to CASSIGGGTYNEQFF. This chain uses TRBV19 with TRBJ2-1; a possible D gene is TRBD2 (6 bases). Trimming pared 3 bases from V and 2 bases from J, leaving 11 bases between. This CDR3 contains 15 residues. Germline lookup yields CDR1 LNHDA and CDR2 SQIVND (reference sequence).

The V gene is TRBV5-5, the J gene TRBJ2-6; a possible D gene is TRBD1 (6 bases). Trimming removed 2 bases at V and 18 bases at J, with 27 bases between. CDR1 SGHKS and CDR2 YYEKEE come from the germline V gene (reference sequence). CDR3 length equals 16 residues. This CDR3 reads CASSLTQGTPLAQATF. The DNA of the CDR3 is TGTGCCAGCAGCTTAACGCAGGGGACCCCCCTTGCACAGGCGACTTTC.

This rearrangement joins TRBV6-5 to TRBJ2-1; 13 positions agree with TRBD2. The germline gives CDR1 MNHEY, CDR2 SVGAGI. The CDR3 consists of 14 residues. V gave up 6 bases and J gave up 6 bases; unmatched junction bases: 2. CDR3 sequence reads: CASRLAGGPNEQFF. In DNA form, the CDR3 reads TGTGCCAGCAGACTAGCGGGGGGGCCCAATGAGCAGTTCTTC.

The V and J genes are TRBV6-4 and TRBJ1-2; 8 nucleotides align to TRBD1. J was trimmed by 5 bases and V by 6 bases; bases with no gene match: 5. CDR1 is MRHNA and CDR2 is SNTAGT in the germline V gene. The CDR3 is made up of 13 amino acids. In DNA form, the CDR3 reads TGTGCCAGCAGCCCTAGGACAGGGTATGGCTACACCTTC. Encoded protein: CASSPRTGYGYTF.

The chain joins TRBV6-1 to TRBJ2-5; TRBD1 might be the D (7 bases). The length of the CDR3 is 15 residues. Trimming removed 1 base at V and 5 bases at J, with 14 bases between. Per the germline V gene, CDR1 is MNHNS and CDR2 is SASEGT. The DNA for the CDR3 is TGTGCCAGCAGTGAAGGACAGGGCCGGGGGGAGACCCAGTACTTC. This translates into CASSEGQGRGETQYF.

The rearrangement uses TRBV11-2 and TRBJ1-2, with D possibly being TRBD1 (5 bases). Germline values: CDR1 SGHAT, CDR2 FQNNGV. The V and J ends lost 5 bases and 8 bases respectively, with 18 bases between them. The CDR3 contains 14 residues. CDR3 sequence reads: CASSQAGTPTGYTF. CDR3 coding DNA: TGTGCCAGCAGCCAGGCCGGGACTCCAACCGGCTACACCTTC.

The V call is TRBV4-2, the J call TRBJ2-7, with D unresolved. This CDR3 is 13 amino acids long. Trimming left V 0 bases short and J 6 bases short, with 9 bases between. Germline V gives CDR1 LGHNA, CDR2 YNFKEQ. Written as DNA, the CDR3 is TGTGCCAGCAGCCAAGAATCCCATTCCGAGCAGTACTTC. This translates into CASSQESHSEQYF.